This record looks at one T cell receptor (beta chain) sequence and its context. Its antigen is as yet unknown. The data stem from a study of blood T cells in healthy people across ages. Overall study results and limits: The recorded TCR beta diversity per million T cells decreased in a roughly linear manner with age. Estimated diversity, derived from one million T cells, was regarded as an underestimate. Higher diversity and more naive CD4+ cells were features of long-lived donors, compared to aged donors.

V was pared by 1 base and J by 7 bases, with 6 bases between. The CDR3 is 12 residues long. CDR1 SGHTA and CDR2 FQGNSA come from the germline V gene. A sample-barcoded 5' primer and a J-beta primer mix were used in a second PCR of roughly 7 to 11 cycles. TCRdb processed the 5' RACE reads anew with MiXCR; each CDR3 protein has one entry. The top ten hold about 20% of the sample, which has about 800,000 distinct CDR3 sequences, 55% to 75% seen once. The J gene is TRBJ2-3, the V gene TRBV7-2; D uncertain. Sequenced sample: blood. The sequence was collected from a man aged 30 to 45 in good health. CDR3 coding DNA: TGTGCCAGCAGCTTAGAGTTCAATACGCAGTATTTT. Amino acids: CASSLEFNTQYF.